This T cell receptor (beta chain) was found in a study of T cells in Graves' hyperthyroidism and ophthalmopathy. Study outcomes and limitations: Progression to ophthalmopathy was predicted a median of approximately seven months early.

The CDR3 has 16 residues. V lost 2 bases and J lost 0, with 11 bases in between. CDR1 and CDR2 (germline): SGHTA, FQGNSA. This clonotype was recorded many times. Its specificity is not known. What was amplified from RNA transcripts were TCR beta CDR3 regions. The primer set for the first-round RT-PCR of the TCR CDR3 was HTBI. TCRdb used MiXCR to reprocess the multiplex PCR reads, holding one entry per CDR3 protein. The sample has around 420,000 distinct CDR3 sequences, approximately 14% seen once. An absence of ophthalmopathy progression within 18 months meant stable Graves' hyperthyroidism. The hyperthyroidism patients had all been newly diagnosed, and their disease duration was under 2 months. Their ages ranged from 18 to 65 years. The diagnoses drew upon clinical symptoms, serum thyroxine and TRAb, thyroid ultrasound and orbital computed tomography.

The receptor's source is a woman aged 18-35 years with Graves' hyperthyroidism. Sequences were obtained from blood. The chain carries TRBV7-2 and TRBJ2-4; weak D call: TRBD1 (5 bases). The CDR3 loop reads CASSLRVGLAKNIQYF. The CDR3 DNA follows: TGTGCCAGCAGCTTAAGGGTGGGGCTAGCCAAAAACATTCAGTACTTC.